This entry lists 29 T cell receptor beta chains sequenced from one sample in a study of blood T cell repertoires in COVID-19. TCRdb's copy holds only in-frame clones and misses some; the assay was immunoSEQ multiplex PCR. The sample includes hundreds of thousands of clones, approximately 86% seen only once; the top ten take around 0.72%. The specimen sequenced was peripheral blood. Source of these receptors: a man aged 35 to 55 with acute or convalescent COVID-19.

This chain joins TRBV3-1 (or the pseudogene TRBV3-2) and TRBJ2-3; 7 nucleotides align to TRBD1. CDR3 length equals 15 residues. Germline lookup yields CDR1 LGHDT and CDR2 YNNKEL (reference sequence). Trimming cost V 11 bases and J 1 base; bases outside gene matches: 12. CDR3 sequence (DNA): TGTGCCCTGGACCGAACAGGGGATGGCACAGATACGCAGTATTTT. The encoded protein is CALDRTGDGTDTQYF.

The rearrangement joins TRBV7-6 to TRBJ1-1; perhaps TRBD1 as D (5 bases). Germline lookup yields CDR1 SGHVS and CDR2 FNYEAQ. This CDR3 is 15 amino acids long. V shed 1 base and J shed 3 bases, with 12 bases lying between them. The CDR3 sequence is CASSLVGATDTEAFF. DNA for the CDR3: TGTGCCAGCAGCTTAGTAGGGGCCACGGACACTGAAGCTTTCTTT. Together with reference TRBV7-6 and TRBJ1-1, the CDR3 gives the full variable domain: GAGVSQSPRYKVTKRGQDVALRCDPISGHVSLYWYRQALGQGPEFLTYFNYEAQQDKSGLPNDRFSAERPEGSISTLTIQRTEQRDSAMYRCASSLVGATDTEAFFGQGTRLTVV.

The rearrangement joins TRBV7-9 to TRBJ2-5, with 11 bases fitting TRBD2. Trimming at V came to 5 bases and at J to 5 bases, leaving 7 bases not matched to a gene. This CDR3 is built from 15 residues. Germline V gene sequence: CDR1 SEHNR, CDR2 FQNEAQ (reference sequence). Here the CDR3 reads CASSLLAGGGETQYF. CDR3 bases: TGTGCCAGCAGCCTTCTAGCGGGAGGAGGGGAGACCCAGTACTTC.

The chain has TRBV6-9 and TRBJ2-1; 7 bases align to TRBD2. V shed 4 bases, J shed 5 bases, and the junction held 5 bases outside the gene matches. There are 14 residues in the CDR3. The germline gives CDR1 MNHGY, CDR2 SVAAGI. The CDR3 sequence: CASSSSGVDNEQFF. The CDR3 nucleotides read TGTGCCAGCAGTTCTAGCGGAGTGGACAATGAGCAGTTCTTC.

The gene calls are TRBV5-8 and TRBJ2-1, with D maybe TRBD2 (6 bases). CDR1 is SGHTS, CDR2 YDEGEE, per germline. Between the trimmed V and J ends, which lost 4 bases and 0 bases, there was a span of 14 bases. This CDR3 spans 16 amino acids. The CDR3 DNA sequence: TGTGCCAGCAGCCCCCCTGGGGGGTACTCCTACAATGAGCAGTTCTTC. It encodes CASSPPGGYSYNEQFF.

This sequence joins TRBV30 and TRBJ2-1; a possible D gene is TRBD1 (7 bases). This CDR3 spans 13 amino acids. Germline CDR1 reads GTSNPN; CDR2 reads SVGIG (reference sequence). V lost 1 base and J lost 7, with 11 bases in between. CDR3 sequence: CAWSGQGGNEQFF. The CDR3 bases are TGTGCCTGGAGTGGCCAGGGGGGAAATGAGCAGTTCTTC.

The chain has TRBV28 and TRBJ1-6; 7 bases line up with TRBD1. The V gene end was trimmed by 3 bases and the J gene end by 8 bases; junction bases not matched to a gene: 7. The CDR3 is 15 amino acids. Germline loops: CDR1 MDHEN, CDR2 SYDVKM. The CDR3 bases are TGTGCCAGCAGTTTTGAAGGCAGGGGGGATTCACCCCTCCACTTT. Amino acid sequence: CASSFEGRGDSPLHF. Combining the CDR3 with reference TRBV28 and TRBJ1-6 gives the whole variable domain DVKVTQSSRYLVKRTGEKVFLECVQDMDHENMFWYRQDPGLGLRLIYFSYDVKMKEKGDIPEGYSVSREKKERFSLILESASTNQTSMYLCASSFEGRGDSPLHFGNGTRLTVT.

This rearrangement joins TRBV15 to TRBJ1-3; the match to TRBD1 covers 9 bases. The junction had 19 bases not matched to a gene; V was cut back by 4 bases and J by 0 bases. Germline-derived CDR1 and CDR2 are LNHNV and YYDKDF (reference sequence). The CDR3 consists of 21 residues. CDR3 DNA: TGTGCCACCAGCACCATGGCGCCGGGACAGGGTTCGTTTGGCTCTGGAAACACCATATATTTT. Its protein product is CATSTMAPGQGSFGSGNTIYF.

The V gene is TRBV12-3 or TRBV12-4, the J gene TRBJ1-1, with D uncertain. The V gene lost 3 bases and the J gene lost 7 bases, with 9 bases spanning the gap. CDR3 size: 12 residues. Written as DNA, the CDR3 is TGTGCCAGCAGTTTTGAGGGTATTGAAGCTTTCTTT. It specifies CASSFEGIEAFF.

The count of this clone is one. The chain employs TRBV5-4 and TRBJ1-2; 7 bases align to TRBD1. V dropped 4 bases and J dropped 2; count of bases not matched to a gene: 2. The V gene's germline CDR1 is SGHNT and CDR2 YYREEE (reference sequence). The CDR3 has 13 residues. The CDR3: CASSGDRNYGYTF. The CDR3 region has the DNA TGTGCCAGCAGCGGGGACAGAAACTATGGCTACACCTTC.

V and J are TRBV6-6 and TRBJ1-2, with a weak D call TRBD1 (5 bases). The CDR3 extends over 15 amino acids. The germline V and J ends were trimmed by 2 bases and 9 bases, with 19 bases remaining between them. CDR1 and CDR2 (germline): MNHNY, SVGAGI (reference sequence). The CDR3 loop reads CASSYEQTGLQSYTF. The CDR3 DNA reads as TGTGCCAGCAGTTACGAACAAACGGGACTGCAAAGCTACACCTTC.

The chain has TRBV18 and TRBJ1-6; D is unresolved. The CDR3 length is 15 residues. The V end was cut by 3 bases, the J end by 7 bases, with 13 bases between. The germline CDR1 and CDR2 sequences are KGHSH and LQKENI. DNA of the CDR3: TGTGCCAGCTCACCCTCACGGGTGAGCAATTCACCCCTCCACTTT. This codes for CASSPSRVSNSPLHF. The complete variable domain, with remaining parts taken from reference TRBV18 and TRBJ1-6, reads NAGVMQNPRHLVRRRGQEARLRCSPMKGHSHVYWYRQLPEEGLKFMVYLQKENIIDESGMPKERFSAEFPKEGPSILRIQQVVRGDSAAYFCASSPSRVSNSPLHFGNGTRLTVT.

On this clone itself: The sample holds other DNA sequences that translate to the same CDR3. This rearrangement joins TRBV9 to TRBJ2-7; possibly TRBD2 for D (6 bases). This CDR3 has 15 residues. Germline values: CDR1 SGDLS, CDR2 YYNGEE. V was pared by 0 bases and J by 0 bases, with 10 bases between. The DNA of the CDR3 is TGTGCCAGCAGCGTAGGAGCGGGCCTCTCCTACGAGCAGTACTTC. This encodes CASSVGAGLSYEQYF.

The rearrangement links TRBV10-2 to TRBJ1-1; 8 bases are shared with TRBD1. The CDR3 loop spans 13 amino acids. V lost 5 bases to trimming and J lost 4 bases; unmatched junction nucleotides: 3. CDR1 is WSHSY, CDR2 SAAADI, per germline. The CDR3 spells CASSRQGSTEAFF. The CDR3 DNA sequence: TGCGCCAGCAGTCGACAGGGGAGCACTGAAGCTTTCTTT.

The chain recombines TRBV6-5 with TRBJ2-3; TRBD2 aligns across 9 bases. CDR1 and CDR2 from the germline V gene are MNHEY and SVGAGI. The CDR3 consists of 15 residues. V dropped 4 bases and J dropped 1; count of bases not matched to a gene: 3. The CDR3 region has the DNA TGTGCCAGCAGTTTAGAGCGGGGGGGCACAGATACGCAGTATTTT. Its translation is CASSLERGGTDTQYF.

The V call is TRBV15, the J call TRBJ2-7; D unresolved. CDR3 length: 13 amino acids. The V end lost 0 bases, the J end lost 5 bases, and 8 bases lay between the germline ends. CDR1 and CDR2 from the germline V gene are LNHNV and YYDKDF (reference sequence). The CDR3 nucleotides read TGTGCCACCAGCAGAGATCGGCAGGACGAGCAGTACTTC. Amino acids: CATSRDRQDEQYF.

The V and J genes are TRBV7-3 and TRBJ2-3; 13 bases are a match to TRBD2. V gave up 5 bases and J gave up 4 bases; unmatched junction bases: 6. This CDR3 comprises 16 residues. Germline V gene lookup returns CDR1 SGHTA and CDR2 FQGTGA. The CDR3 DNA reads as TGTGCCAGCAGCCTAGAACTAGCGGGAGGGGCAGATACGCAGTATTTT. It encodes CASSLELAGGADTQYF. The full variable domain, in which reference TRBV7-3 and TRBJ2-3 provide the parts outside the CDR3, is GAGVSQTPSNKVTEKGKYVELRCDPISGHTALYWYRQSLGQGPEFLIYFQGTGAADDSGLPNDRFFAVRPEGSVSTLKIQRTERGDSAVYLCASSLELAGGADTQYFGPGTRLTVL.

This clone was seen just once. CDR3 region: CASSLASYTF. The CDR3 DNA reads as TGTGCCAGCAGCTTAGCCTCCTACACCTTC. The chain combines TRBV7-2 with TRBJ1-2; no clear D gene. With 0 bases removed from V and 10 bases from J, the gap between germline ends came to 3 bases. The CDR3 sequence is 10 residues long. Germline V gene sequence: CDR1 SGHTA, CDR2 FQGNSA.

The rearrangement links TRBV30 to TRBJ2-1; the D gene is possibly TRBD1 (5 bases). V lost 3 bases and J lost 15, with 18 bases in between. This CDR3 has 12 residues. The V gene's germline CDR1 is GTSNPN and CDR2 SVGIG (reference sequence). In DNA, the CDR3 is TGTGCCTGGAGACCGGAGCTCAGGGTACCGTTCTTC. Encoded protein: CAWRPELRVPFF.

The chain links TRBV19 to TRBJ1-1, with unresolved D. V lost 4 bases to trimming and J lost 4 bases, with 16 bases between them. The CDR3 extends over 15 amino acids. The V gene's germline CDR1 is LNHDA and CDR2 SQIVND (reference sequence). The CDR3: CASSTTDWRFTEAFF. In DNA, the CDR3 is TGTGCCAGTAGTACAACGGATTGGAGATTCACTGAAGCTTTCTTT.

This chain connects TRBV5-3 to TRBJ2-4; D possibly corresponds to TRBD1 (6 bases). TRBV5-3 is placed among ORFs of uncertain function. The V gene lost 4 bases and the J gene lost 0 bases, with 14 bases spanning the gap. The CDR3 contains 16 residues. CDR3 nucleotide sequence: TGTGCCAGAAGCCCGACAGGTCCCGTAGCCAAAAACATTCAGTACTTC. Translation: CARSPTGPVAKNIQYF.

The genes are TRBV14 and TRBJ1-5, with D hard to call. Trimming left V 10 bases short and J 6 bases short, with 10 bases between. This CDR3 has 11 amino acids. The germline CDR1 and CDR2 sequences are SGHDN and FVKESK. This CDR3 reads CAMQVCQPQHF. CDR3 DNA sequence: TGTGCCATGCAGGTTTGTCAGCCCCAGCATTTT. The entire variable domain, with the rest obtained from reference TRBV14 and TRBJ1-5, is as follows: EAGVTQFPSHSVIEKGQTVTLRCDPISGHDNLYWYRRVMGKEIKFLLHFVKESKQDESGMPNNRFLAERTGGTYSTLKVQPAELEDSGVYFCAMQVCQPQHFGDGTRLSIL.

The chain combines TRBV11-1 with TRBJ2-1; D unclear. Deletions cut 5 bases from V and 8 bases from J, with 16 bases between. Germline V gives CDR1 SGHAT, CDR2 FQDESV (reference sequence). The CDR3 is 14 amino acids. CDR3 bases: TGTGCCAGCAGCCCCGTGAGATTCCCTTATGAGCAGTTCTTC. This encodes CASSPVRFPYEQFF.

The chain recombines TRBV27 with TRBJ1-5; 10 nucleotides line up with TRBD1. The V segment lost 6 bases and the J segment 2 bases; nucleotides outside the gene matches: 4. Germline CDR1 MNHEY, CDR2 SMNVEV (reference sequence). This CDR3 is built from 15 residues. In DNA form, the CDR3 reads TGTGCCAGCAGACTCGGGACAGGGGGCAATCAGCCCCAGCATTTT. Translated, it gives CASRLGTGGNQPQHF.

The chain combines TRBV28 with TRBJ1-1, with D perhaps matching TRBD1 (5 bases). Trimming stripped 1 base from V and 5 bases from J, with 14 bases between. CDR1 is MDHEN and CDR2 is SYDVKM in the germline V gene. The CDR3 is 15 amino acids. The CDR3 coding sequence is TGTGCCAGCAGTTTATCGTCAGGGTACATGACTGAAGCTTTCTTT. Translating gives CASSLSSGYMTEAFF.

Comment on this clone: Other DNA sequences from this sample encode an identical CDR3 as well. The V gene is TRBV27, the J gene TRBJ1-6; 8 positions match TRBD1. The trim removed 4 bases at V and 7 bases at J, leaving 6 bases unmatched. The CDR3 has 15 residues. Germline assignment: CDR1 MNHEY and CDR2 SMNVEV (reference sequence). The CDR3 bases are TGTGCCAGCAGTTCCCGGACAGGGTACAATTCACCCCTCCACTTT. Translating it yields CASSSRTGYNSPLHF.

The J gene is TRBJ2-2, the V gene TRBV27; tentative D call: TRBD2 (6 bases). The germline V gene encodes CDR1 MNHEY and CDR2 SMNVEV (reference sequence). The CDR3 has 18 amino acids. V was clipped by 4 bases and J by 0 bases, with 18 bases between them. DNA of the CDR3: TGTGCCAGCAGTTGGCGTAGGCGGGGTGGAACGAACACCGGGGAGCTGTTTTTT. The encoded protein is CASSWRRRGGTNTGELFF.

CDR3 sequence reads: CASSSQGASSGANVLTF. The CDR3 coding sequence is TGCGCCAGCAGCTCTCAGGGGGCGAGCTCTGGGGCCAACGTCCTGACTTTC. The rearrangement joins TRBV5-1 to TRBJ2-6; 8 nucleotides align to TRBD1. CDR3 length equals 17 residues. Germline CDR1 SGHRS, CDR2 YFSETQ. V trimming: 3 bases; J trimming: 0 bases; junction bases outside the gene matches: 5. Complete variable domain (other parts from reference TRBV5-1 and TRBJ2-6): KAGVTQTPRYLIKTRGQQVTLSCSPISGHRSVSWYQQTPGQGLQFLFEYFSETQRNKGNFPGRFSGRQFSNSRSEMNVSTLELGDSALYLCASSSQGASSGANVLTFGAGSRLTVL.

CDR3 nucleotides: TGCAGCGTTCCAACACAGGCAGGCTACACCTTC. It is translated as CSVPTQAGYTF. V gene TRBV29-1 combines with J gene TRBJ1-2, with a tentative D call TRBD1 (5 bases). The CDR3 contains 11 residues. Germline values: CDR1 SQVTM, CDR2 ANQGSEA. V was cut by 5 bases and J by 8 bases, with 12 bases left in between. Combining the CDR3 with reference TRBV29-1 and TRBJ1-2 gives the whole variable domain SAVISQKPSRDICQRGTSLTIQCQVDSQVTMMFWYRQQPGQSLTLIATANQGSEATYESGFVIDKFPISRPNLTFSTLTVSNMSPEDSSIYLCSVPTQAGYTFGSGTRLTVV.